This T cell receptor beta chain originates from a study of blood T cell repertoires in COVID-19. Looking at the study overall: Sites across the United States, Italy and Spain contributed samples from acute and convalescent COVID-19. PBMCs, B-cell-depleted T cells, or T cells were the source of the cDNA or gDNA that made up the material.

Those enrolled in Seattle joined during active infection and were followed longitudinally afterward. Profiling relied on immunoSEQ multiplex PCR, and the TCRdb table lists in-frame clones only, not all of them. The sample lists a few hundred thousand clones; about 87% were seen once. The sequencing input was peripheral blood. This clonotype was sampled from a woman in her 70s with COVID-19, enrolled during active disease.

The CDR3 spells CASSRTNEKLFF. CDR3 in DNA: TGTGCCAGCAGCCGGACAAATGAAAAACTGTTTTTT. V usage is TRBV7-9 and J usage is TRBJ1-4, with a tentative D call TRBD1 (5 bases). V lost 5 bases to trimming and J lost 5 bases, with 6 bases between them. Germline-derived CDR1 and CDR2 are SEHNR and FQNEAQ (reference sequence). There are 12 residues in the CDR3.